These 23 T cell receptor beta chains share one sample of origin, sequenced in a study of chemoradiotherapy in HPV16-positive cancers. Some clones are missing from TCRdb's copy, which holds only in-frame ones; the method was immunoSEQ multiplex PCR. Of 25,000 to 30,000 clones detected, around 84% appear once; the ten largest clones hold 5% to 7%. The sequencing here drew on blood, taken from a patient who underwent chemoradiotherapy. Source of these receptors: a human donor with HPV-associated anogenital cancer.

V and J are TRBV7-8 and TRBJ2-3; 13 bases fit TRBD2. This CDR3 has 19 residues. Germline V gene sequence: CDR1 SGHVS, CDR2 FQNEAQ. V was clipped by 2 bases and J by 1 base; unmatched bases: 9. DNA for the CDR3: TGTGCCAGCAGCTTATCTGATAGTGGACTAGCGGGGGGCACAGATACGCAGTATTTT. Protein product: CASSLSDSGLAGGTDTQYF.

The V and J genes are TRBV19 and TRBJ2-5, with TRBD2 matching over 11 bases. Germline values: CDR1 LNHDA, CDR2 SQIVND (reference sequence). V lost 4 bases and J lost 5; bases outside the gene matches: 6. The CDR3 consists of 15 residues. The CDR3 reads CASSRLLAGVETQYF. The CDR3 DNA reads TGTGCCAGTAGTAGACTACTAGCGGGGGTTGAGACCCAGTACTTC.

The rearrangement links TRBV7-9 to TRBJ1-4; D unresolved. The CDR3 extends over 15 amino acids. Germline V gives CDR1 SEHNR, CDR2 FQNEAQ (reference sequence). The V gene lost 2 bases and the J gene lost 0 bases, with 7 bases spanning the gap. CDR3 nucleotide sequence: TGTGCCAGCAGCTTATTAGCAGCAACTAATGAAAAACTGTTTTTT. Translating it yields CASSLLAATNEKLFF.

This chain joins TRBV30 and TRBJ1-3, with 7 bases matching TRBD1. V shed 3 bases, J shed 4 bases, and the junction held 6 bases outside the gene matches. The CDR3 is 14 amino acids. The V gene's germline CDR1 is GTSNPN and CDR2 SVGIG (reference sequence). CDR3 residues: CAWRGQDHGNTIYF. CDR3 DNA: TGTGCCTGGAGAGGACAGGACCACGGAAACACCATATATTTT.

This clone has just a few counts. This chain connects TRBV2 to TRBJ1-1, with D possibly matching TRBD1 (6 bases). This CDR3 has 14 residues. The ends were cut back, 7 bases at V and 0 bases at J, with 12 bases in the middle. Germline V gene sequence: CDR1 SNHLY, CDR2 FYNNEI. The chain's CDR3 is CASKGGPLNTEAFF. The CDR3 region has the DNA TGTGCCAGCAAGGGGGGGCCCTTGAACACTGAAGCTTTCTTT.

This clone was counted only a few times. The chain couples TRBV15 to TRBJ2-3; D is unresolved. V was shortened by 0 bases and J by 2 bases, with 9 bases between the two germline ends. There are 15 residues in the CDR3. Looked up from germline, CDR1 is LNHNV and CDR2 is YYDKDF (reference sequence). The DNA of the CDR3 is TGTGCCACCAGCAGAGATGTCGATTACACAGATACGCAGTATTTT. It is translated as CATSRDVDYTDTQYF.

In its sample, this clone was seen once. The rearrangement links TRBV15 to TRBJ1-1; D ambiguous. Germline V gene lookup returns CDR1 LNHNV and CDR2 YYDKDF (reference sequence). The V gene lost 1 base and the J gene lost 5 bases, with 8 bases spanning the gap. The CDR3 runs 13 residues. This CDR3 is CATSRGERTEAFF. The CDR3 DNA reads TGTGCCACCAGCAGAGGGGAGAGGACTGAAGCTTTCTTT.

The chain carries TRBV10-2 and TRBJ2-1, with D perhaps being TRBD1 or TRBD2 (6 bases each). Germline CDR1 and CDR2: WSHSY and SAAADI. The CDR3 is 17 residues long. Trimming left V 5 bases short and J 2 bases short, with 19 bases between. CDR3 amino acids: CASSKTFRGPTYNEQFF. CDR3 sequence (DNA): TGCGCCAGCAGTAAGACCTTTCGGGGGCCAACCTACAATGAGCAGTTCTTC.

The V and J genes are TRBV7-9 and TRBJ2-1; 8 bases line up with TRBD2. After removal of 5 bases from V and 4 bases from J, the junction contained 7 bases not matched to a gene. Germline CDR1 SEHNR, CDR2 FQNEAQ (reference sequence). The CDR3 is made up of 15 amino acids. CDR3 in amino acids: CASSPLAGGYNEQFF. The CDR3 DNA reads TGTGCCAGCAGCCCCCTCGCGGGGGGTTACAATGAGCAGTTCTTC.

CDR3 nucleotides: TGTGCCAGCAGTACTAACAGGGGGCTTCAGCCCCAGCATTTT. Its translation is CASSTNRGLQPQHF. The J gene is TRBJ1-5, the V gene TRBV6-5, with 9 bases aligning to TRBD1. V was pared by 5 bases and J by 6 bases, with 5 bases of the junction left unmatched. Per germline, CDR1 MNHEY and CDR2 SVGAGI. There are 14 residues in the CDR3.

The chain is built from TRBV7-2 and TRBJ1-2, with 8 bases identical to TRBD1. The CDR3 is made up of 15 amino acids. Germline CDR1 and CDR2: SGHTA and FQGNSA. J was trimmed by 2 bases and V by 5 bases; bases with no gene match: 7. CDR3 amino acids: CASSLGQGRNYGYTF. CDR3 nucleotides: TGTGCCAGCAGCCTCGGACAGGGTCGGAACTATGGCTACACCTTC.

The chain carries TRBV6-1 and TRBJ2-7, with D possibly matching TRBD2 (5 bases). Germline-derived CDR1 and CDR2 are MNHNS and SASEGT. This CDR3 has 14 amino acids. V was shortened by 6 bases and J by 5 bases, with 17 bases between the two germline ends. The CDR3 reads CASREDGIRDEQYV. The CDR3 DNA reads TGTGCCAGCAGGGAGGACGGGATAAGAGACGAGCAGTACGTC.

A few counts support this clone. This chain joins TRBV19 and TRBJ1-5, with D unresolved. CDR1 and CDR2 from the germline V gene are LNHDA and SQIVND (reference sequence). This CDR3 region has 14 residues. Trimming left V 2 bases short and J 5 bases short, with 10 bases between. CDR3: CASSIFGPYQPQHF. For the CDR3, the DNA is TGTGCCAGTAGTATATTCGGACCGTATCAGCCCCAGCATTTT. The full variable domain, rest sourced from reference TRBV19 and TRBJ1-5, is DGGITQSPKYLFRKEGQNVTLSCEQNLNHDAMYWYRQDPGQGLRLIYYSQIVNDFQKGDIAEGYSVSREKKESFPLTVTSAQKNPTAFYLCASSIFGPYQPQHFGDGTRLSIL.

This sequence joins TRBV9 and TRBJ1-5, with D maybe TRBD1 (6 bases). The germline V gene has CDR1 SGDLS and CDR2 YYNGEE. This CDR3 is built from 15 residues. V was cut by 0 bases and J by 2 bases, with 9 bases left in between. CDR3 DNA sequence: TGTGCCAGCAGCGTAGAGAAGGGGGGCAATCAGCCCCAGCATTTT. Its translation is CASSVEKGGNQPQHF. Complete variable domain (other parts from reference TRBV9 and TRBJ1-5): DSGVTQTPKHLITATGQRVTLRCSPRSGDLSVYWYQQSLDQGLQFLIQYYNGEERAKGNILERFSAQQFPDLHSELNLSSLELGDSALYFCASSVEKGGNQPQHFGDGTRLSIL.

Only one count was recorded for this clone. The chain is built from TRBV7-8 and TRBJ2-1, with TRBD2 identical over 12 bases. V was clipped by 5 bases and J by 9 bases; unmatched bases: 11. The CDR3 loop spans 16 amino acids. CDR1 SGHVS and CDR2 FQNEAQ come from the germline V gene. CDR3 in DNA: TGTGCCAGCAGCCGAACACGGACTAGCGGGGTGAGTGAGCAGTTCTTC. It specifies CASSRTRTSGVSEQFF.

V and J are TRBV7-6 and TRBJ2-3; no firm D call. The germline V and J ends were trimmed by 5 bases and 4 bases, with 7 bases remaining between them. CDR3 size: 12 residues. In germline, CDR1 is SGHVS, CDR2 FNYEAQ. CDR3 sequence: CASSPDADTQYF. CDR3 nucleotides: TGTGCCAGCAGCCCCGACGCAGATACGCAGTATTTT. Full variable domain (outside the CDR3, taken from reference TRBV7-6 and TRBJ2-3): GAGVSQSPRYKVTKRGQDVALRCDPISGHVSLYWYRQALGQGPEFLTYFNYEAQQDKSGLPNDRFSAERPEGSISTLTIQRTEQRDSAMYRCASSPDADTQYFGPGTRLTVL.

The chain has TRBV30 and TRBJ2-5; maybe TRBD1 (6 bases). CDR3 length: 14 amino acids. The V gene's germline CDR1 is GTSNPN and CDR2 SVGIG (reference sequence). V lost 2 bases, J lost 5 bases, and 15 bases lay in between. CDR3 bases: TGTGCCTGGAGTATTCTGGACAGAGGGGAGACCCAGTACTTC. It codes for CAWSILDRGETQYF.

This clone was found once. The chain is built from TRBV2 and TRBJ1-2; 8 bases line up with TRBD1. With 3 bases clipped from V and 4 bases from J, the junction kept 4 bases outside the gene matches. There are 14 residues in the CDR3. Per germline, CDR1 SNHLY and CDR2 FYNNEI. In DNA, the CDR3 is TGTGCCAGCAGTGAGAGGGACAGGAGCTATGGCTACACCTTC. This gives the protein CASSERDRSYGYTF.

This rearrangement joins TRBV27 to TRBJ1-2; 9 nucleotides align to TRBD1. The V and J ends lost 6 bases and 4 bases, in that order; junction bases with no gene match: 9. The CDR3 consists of 15 residues. In germline, CDR1 is MNHEY, CDR2 SMNVEV (reference sequence). The CDR3 DNA sequence: TGTGCCAGCAGATCGGGACAGGGCGGTGGCTATGGCTACACCTTC. It translates to CASRSGQGGGYGYTF.

This chain joins TRBV14 and TRBJ1-1; D is unclear. The CDR3 has 12 amino acids. The germline CDR1 and CDR2 sequences are SGHDN and FVKESK. V dropped 0 bases and J dropped 6 bases, with 5 bases sitting between them. The CDR3 spells CASSQEHSEAFF. The DNA for the CDR3 is TGTGCCAGCAGCCAAGAACACTCTGAAGCTTTCTTT.

The rearrangement uses TRBV13 and TRBJ1-2, with TRBD1 as a possible D gene (5 bases). This CDR3 contains 16 residues. V shed 0 bases and J shed 0 bases, with 11 bases lying between them. Germline CDR1 PRHDT, CDR2 FYEKMQ (reference sequence). The CDR3 reads CASSLGGTVTNYGYTF. CDR3 sequence (DNA): TGTGCCAGCAGCTTAGGAGGGACCGTTACTAACTATGGCTACACCTTC.

The chain is built from TRBV5-4 and TRBJ2-7, with D tentatively TRBD2 (6 bases). Germline-derived CDR1 and CDR2 are SGHNT and YYREEE (reference sequence). The CDR3 is made up of 15 amino acids. Trimming cost V 4 bases and J 5 bases, with 19 bases left between them. The CDR3 DNA follows: TGTGCCAGCAGCCCGAGGGGTCGGGGGTTGGACGAGCAGTACGTC. This sequence encodes CASSPRGRGLDEQYV.

This clone was seen only once. The V gene is TRBV5-1, the J gene TRBJ2-2, with TRBD2 matching over 14 bases. Germline V lookup: CDR1 SGHRS, CDR2 YFSETQ. The junction had 11 bases not matched to a gene; V was cut back by 4 bases and J by 0 bases. There are 20 residues in the CDR3. The CDR3: CASSDGLAGGLRTNTGELFF. Written as DNA, the CDR3 is TGCGCCAGCAGCGACGGACTAGCGGGGGGCTTAAGAACGAACACCGGGGAGCTGTTTTTT.